The rows below give T cell receptor beta chains drawn from one sample of a study of identical twins. One entry per CDR3 protein, called by TCRdb with MiXCR from the 5' RACE reads. Among 1.5 million to 2 million distinct CDR3 sequences listed, less than 35% were seen once. Source material: cord blood. These receptor sequences come from a newborn girl in good health. The CDR3 runs from the conserved cysteine through the conserved F or W. D genes are given only for firm matches. Expanded clones are given a class, and other clones once, few, many or no size at all.

CASSYWTSGYEQYF,TGTGCCAGCAGTTACTGGACTAGCGGCTACGAGCAGTACTTC,-,TRBJ2-7,14,TRBV6-2/TRBV6-3,TRBD2
CSARGDNYGYTF,TGCAGTGCTAGAGGGGATAACTATGGCTACACCTTC,many,TRBJ1-2,12,TRBV20-1,-
CASSLEAHSYEQYF,TGCGCCAGCAGCTTGGAGGCTCACTCCTACGAGCAGTACTTC,-,TRBJ2-7,14,TRBV5-1,-
CASSLVQGANTGELFF,TGCGCCAGCAGCTTGGTTCAGGGGGCGAACACCGGGGAGCTGTTTTTT,-,TRBJ2-2,16,TRBV5-1,TRBD1
CASSLRDSEQFF,TGTGCCAGCAGTCTCAGGGACAGTGAGCAGTTCTTC,many,TRBJ2-1,12,TRBV12-3/TRBV12-4,TRBD1
CAWSSLAGDYFSTDTQYF,TGTGCCTGGAGTAGCCTAGCGGGGGACTACTTTAGCACAGATACGCAGTATTTT,-,TRBJ2-3,18,TRBV30,TRBD2
CSATNRINYEQYF,TGCAGTGCTACAAACAGGATTAACTACGAGCAGTACTTC,-,TRBJ2-7,13,TRBV20-1,-
CASSTLPGWGSLIFSGANVLTF,TGTGCCAGCAGCACACTCCCTGGGTGGGGCTCCCTGATCTTCTCTGGGGCCAACGTCCTGACTTTC,few,TRBJ2-6,22,TRBV9,-
CASSWSSATNEKLFF,TGTGCCAGCAGCTGGTCAAGTGCAACTAATGAAAAACTGTTTTTT,few,TRBJ1-4,15,TRBV7-9,-
CSASLGGRINEKLFF,TGCAGTGCTAGCCTGGGGGGACGGATTAATGAAAAACTGTTTTTT,-,TRBJ1-4,15,TRBV20-1,-
CASSARQGAEGYTF,TGCGCCAGCAGCGCGAGACAGGGGGCTGAGGGCTACACCTTC,few,TRBJ1-2,14,TRBV5-1,TRBD1
CASSLRGQEGASNQPQHF,TGTGCCAGCAGTTTACGCGGACAGGAGGGAGCGAGCAATCAGCCCCAGCATTTT,few,TRBJ1-5,18,TRBV27,TRBD1
CASSESGTSRSNEQFF,TGTGCCAGCAGTGAATCAGGGACTAGTCGGTCCAATGAGCAGTTCTTC,-,TRBJ2-1,16,TRBV25-1,TRBD2
CASSLALGFGSNQPQHF,TGTGCCAGCAGCTTAGCGTTGGGGTTCGGAAGCAATCAGCCCCAGCATTTT,-,TRBJ1-5,17,TRBV7-9,-
CASSAHQGSPLHF,TGTGCCAGCAGTGCGCACCAGGGTTCACCCCTCCACTTT,few,TRBJ1-6,13,TRBV25-1,-
CASSLWIVRGGSETQYF,TGTGCCAGCAGCTTATGGATTGTGAGGGGGGGCAGCGAGACCCAGTACTTC,-,TRBJ2-5,17,TRBV11-2,-
CASSIRYEQFF,TGTGCCAGCAGCATCAGGTATGAGCAGTTCTTC,-,TRBJ2-1,11,TRBV28,-
CASSPPNLLAKNIQYF,TGTGCCAGCAGTCCGCCCAATCTGCTAGCCAAAAACATTCAGTACTTC,few,TRBJ2-4,16,TRBV12-3/TRBV12-4,-
CASSLYGTGDQPQHF,TGTGCCAGCAGTTTATATGGGACAGGGGATCAGCCCCAGCATTTT,once,TRBJ1-5,15,TRBV12-3/TRBV12-4,TRBD1
CASSYSINRAVSNTEAFF,TGTGCCAGCAGTTACTCTATCAACAGGGCGGTCTCGAACACTGAAGCTTTCTTT,-,TRBJ1-1,18,TRBV6-2/TRBV6-3,-
CASSPLPGRDEQYF,TGTGCCAGCAGCCCCCTCCCCGGGAGGGACGAGCAGTACTTC,-,TRBJ2-7,14,TRBV28,TRBD2
CASRSPGTGRYEQYF,TGTGCCAGCAGATCTCCCGGGACAGGGAGGTACGAGCAGTACTTC,-,TRBJ2-7,15,TRBV28,TRBD1
CASSSEGWQPQHF,TGTGCCAGCAGTTCAGAGGGATGGCAGCCCCAGCATTTT,-,TRBJ1-5,13,TRBV12-3/TRBV12-4,-
CSAMGTGKVSQPQHF,TGCAGTGCTATGGGGACAGGGAAAGTTAGTCAGCCCCAGCATTTT,-,TRBJ1-5,15,TRBV20-1,TRBD1
CASSVGTTVNTEAFF,TGTGCCAGCAGCGTGGGGACAACAGTGAACACTGAAGCTTTCTTT,-,TRBJ1-1,15,TRBV7-2,-
CASTPRTRDPYEQYF,TGTGCCAGCACTCCCCGAACAAGGGATCCCTACGAGCAGTACTTC,few,TRBJ2-7,15,TRBV12-3/TRBV12-4,-
CASSGASGGADTQYF,TGTGCCAGCAGTGGGGCTAGCGGGGGCGCAGATACGCAGTATTTT,few,TRBJ2-3,15,TRBV2,TRBD2
CSARGLPGLANNEQYF,TGCAGTGCTAGAGGGCTTCCGGGACTAGCGAACAATGAGCAGTACTTC,-,TRBJ2-7,16,TRBV20-1,TRBD2
CASRRQDHTQYF,TGTGCCAGCAGAAGACAGGACCATACGCAGTATTTT,few,TRBJ2-3,12,TRBV27,-
CSARDEGQSEQYF,TGCAGTGCTAGAGATGAGGGACAATCCGAGCAGTACTTC,-,TRBJ2-7,13,TRBV20-1,-
CATSDLDTGNTEAFF,TGTGCCACCAGTGATTTGGACACAGGGAACACTGAAGCTTTCTTT,-,TRBJ1-1,15,TRBV24-1,-
CASSRGSTGELFF,TGTGCCAGCAGCCGGGGCAGTACCGGGGAGCTGTTTTTT,-,TRBJ2-2,13,TRBV11-2,-
CASSLAGQEGHYGYTF,TGTGCCAGCAGCTTAGCCGGACAGGAGGGACACTATGGCTACACCTTC,few,TRBJ1-2,16,TRBV7-9,TRBD1
CASSLALTASYGYTF,TGCGCCAGCAGCTTGGCCCTGACAGCATCCTATGGCTACACCTTC,many,TRBJ1-2,15,TRBV5-1,-
CASSFTSRYNEQFF,TGTGCCAGCAGTTTCACTAGTCGGTACAATGAGCAGTTCTTC,few,TRBJ2-1,14,TRBV27,-
CASSARAGGGYNEQFF,TGTGCCAGCAGCGCCCGAGCGGGAGGGGGCTACAATGAGCAGTTCTTC,-,TRBJ2-1,16,TRBV21-1,-
CSARATNYGYTF,TGCAGTGCTAGAGCCACGAACTATGGCTACACCTTC,once,TRBJ1-2,12,TRBV20-1,-
CASSHLNGTYEQYF,TGTGCCAGCAGCCACCTTAACGGTACCTACGAGCAGTACTTC,few,TRBJ2-7,14,TRBV3-1,-
CASTRTGTNTGELFF,TGTGCCAGCACCCGGACGGGAACGAACACCGGGGAGCTGTTTTTT,-,TRBJ2-2,15,TRBV6-6,-
CASSFSGVNTGELFF,TGCGCCAGCAGCTTTAGCGGAGTGAACACCGGGGAGCTGTTTTTT,few,TRBJ2-2,15,TRBV5-1,-
CASSFWGLTDTQYF,TGCGCCAGCAGCTTTTGGGGTCTCACAGATACGCAGTATTTT,many,TRBJ2-3,14,TRBV5-1,-
CASSLNSLGNSPPHF,TGTGCCAGCAGTTTAAACAGTTTGGGTAATTCACCCCCCCACTTT,-,TRBJ1-6,15,TRBV12-3/TRBV12-4,-
CATLPSGNTYNEQFF,TGTGCCACCTTACCCAGCGGGAACACCTACAATGAGCAGTTCTTC,-,TRBJ2-1,15,TRBV10-3,TRBD2
CASSLISSKSYEQYF,TGTGCCAGCAGCTTAATTAGCTCAAAGTCCTACGAGCAGTACTTC,-,TRBJ2-7,15,TRBV5-8,-
CASSGVRSSYTF,TGTGCCAGCAGCGGCGTGCGGTCCAGCTACACCTTC,-,TRBJ1-2,12,TRBV9,-
CASSDRTGYGYTF,TGTGCCAGCAGTGATCGGACAGGATATGGCTACACCTTC,many,TRBJ1-2,13,TRBV25-1,TRBD1
CASSLNGRGQPQHF,TGTGCCAGCAGTTTAAATGGGCGGGGTCAGCCCCAGCATTTT,-,TRBJ1-5,14,TRBV27,-
CFGGVTDTQYF,TGCTTTGGGGGCGTGACAGATACGCAGTATTTT,-,TRBJ2-3,11,TRBV20-1,-
CASSLNYLNEQFF,TGTGCCAGCAGCTTGAACTACCTCAATGAGCAGTTCTTC,-,TRBJ2-1,13,TRBV5-6,-
CASSQSAGRNEKLFF,TGTGCCAGCAGCCAATCGGCAGGGAGGAATGAAAAACTGTTTTTT,-,TRBJ1-4,15,TRBV16,-
CASGSTSGRRDTQYF,TGCGCCAGCGGGTCGACTAGCGGGAGGAGAGATACGCAGTATTTT,-,TRBJ2-3,15,TRBV4-1,TRBD2